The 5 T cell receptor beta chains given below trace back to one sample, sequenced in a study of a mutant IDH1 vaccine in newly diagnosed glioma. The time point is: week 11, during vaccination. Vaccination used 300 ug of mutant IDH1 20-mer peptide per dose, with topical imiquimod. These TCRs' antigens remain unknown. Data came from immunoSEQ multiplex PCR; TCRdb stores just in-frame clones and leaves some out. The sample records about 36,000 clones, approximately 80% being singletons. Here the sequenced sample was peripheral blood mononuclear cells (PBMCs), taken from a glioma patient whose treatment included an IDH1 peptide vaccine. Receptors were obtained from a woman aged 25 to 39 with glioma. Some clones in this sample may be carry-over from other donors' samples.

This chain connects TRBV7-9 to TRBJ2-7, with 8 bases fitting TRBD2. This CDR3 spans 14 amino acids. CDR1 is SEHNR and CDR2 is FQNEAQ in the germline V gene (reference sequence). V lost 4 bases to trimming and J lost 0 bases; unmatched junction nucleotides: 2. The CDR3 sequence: CASSSSGGSYEQYF. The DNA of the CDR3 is TGTGCCAGCAGCTCAAGCGGGGGCTCCTACGAGCAGTACTTC.

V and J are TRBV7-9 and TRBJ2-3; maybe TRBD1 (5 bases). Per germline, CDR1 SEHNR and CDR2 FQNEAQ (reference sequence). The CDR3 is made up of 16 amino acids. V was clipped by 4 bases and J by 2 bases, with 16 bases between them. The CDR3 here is CASSSRGRVITDTQYF. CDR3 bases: TGTGCCAGCAGCTCCCGAGGCAGGGTAATCACAGATACGCAGTATTTT.

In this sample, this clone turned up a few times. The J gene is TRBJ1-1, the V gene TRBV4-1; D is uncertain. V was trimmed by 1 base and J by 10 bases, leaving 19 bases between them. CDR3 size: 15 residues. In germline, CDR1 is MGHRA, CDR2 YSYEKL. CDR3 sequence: CASSQGVELTTRAFF. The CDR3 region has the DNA TGCGCCAGCAGCCAAGGTGTGGAGCTCACAACTAGAGCTTTCTTT.

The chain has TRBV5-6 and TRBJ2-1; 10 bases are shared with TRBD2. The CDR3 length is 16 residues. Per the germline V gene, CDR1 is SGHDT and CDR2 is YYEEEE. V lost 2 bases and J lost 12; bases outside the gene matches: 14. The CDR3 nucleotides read TGTGCCAGCAGCTTTAGCACTAGCGGGGACTTACAGGGGCAGTTCTTC. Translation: CASSFSTSGDLQGQFF.

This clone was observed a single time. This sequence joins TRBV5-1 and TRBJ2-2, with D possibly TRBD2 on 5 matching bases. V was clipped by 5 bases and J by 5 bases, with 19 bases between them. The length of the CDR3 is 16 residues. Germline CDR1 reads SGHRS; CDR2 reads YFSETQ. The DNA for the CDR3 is TGCGCCAGCAGATTCTCGGGGTCTAGAGCAACCGGGGAGCTGTTTTTT. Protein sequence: CASRFSGSRATGELFF.